The entry below gives a single T cell receptor beta chain sequence along with its context. Trimming pared 0 bases from V and 0 bases from J, leaving 6 bases between. From germline, CDR1 is WSHSY and CDR2 SAAADI. CDR3 size: 15 residues. The data originate from a study of T cell changes during pregnancy in multiple sclerosis. The data were produced by immunoSEQ multiplex PCR, yet TCRdb's version contains in-frame clones alone and is incomplete. The sample carries under 65,000 clones, approximately 91% recorded once. The sequencing used peripheral blood, collected after pregnancy. The gene calls are TRBV10-2 and TRBJ1-3; D is unclear. This TCR derives from a female donor in good health, enrolled as a control in a pregnancy study. CDR3 DNA sequence: TGCGCCAGCAGTGAGTCTGTCCTCTCTGGAAACACCATATATTTT. Encoded protein: CASSESVLSGNTIYF.